This T cell receptor beta chain was documented in a study of Tregs in tolerant kidney transplant recipients. Sequencing used immunoSEQ multiplex PCR; TCRdb keeps in-frame clones, though not all of them. The sample lists 92,000 or so clones, approximately 94% occurring once. Per germline, CDR1 SQVTM and CDR2 ANQGSEA. The CDR3 extends over 13 amino acids. Between the trimmed V and J ends, which lost 5 bases and 0 bases, there was a span of 11 bases. The rearrangement joins TRBV29-1 to TRBJ2-7; D is possibly TRBD2 (6 bases). The receptor comes from a human donor in good health. The sequenced sample was CD8+ T cells from blood. CDR3 nucleotide sequence: TGCAGCGTTAGGCGGGACGGCTCCTACGAGCAGTACTTC. Protein sequence: CSVRRDGSYEQYF.